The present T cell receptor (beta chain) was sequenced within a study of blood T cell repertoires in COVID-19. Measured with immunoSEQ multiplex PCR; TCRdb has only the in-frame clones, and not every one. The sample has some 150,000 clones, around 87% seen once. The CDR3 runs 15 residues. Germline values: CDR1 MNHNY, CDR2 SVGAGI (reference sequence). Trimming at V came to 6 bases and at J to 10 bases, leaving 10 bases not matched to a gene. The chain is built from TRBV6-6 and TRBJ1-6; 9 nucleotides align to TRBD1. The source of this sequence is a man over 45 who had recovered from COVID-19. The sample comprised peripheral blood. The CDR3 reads CASSRNTGGVSPLHF. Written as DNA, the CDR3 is TGTGCCAGCAGCCGTAATACAGGGGGCGTCTCACCCCTCCACTTT.